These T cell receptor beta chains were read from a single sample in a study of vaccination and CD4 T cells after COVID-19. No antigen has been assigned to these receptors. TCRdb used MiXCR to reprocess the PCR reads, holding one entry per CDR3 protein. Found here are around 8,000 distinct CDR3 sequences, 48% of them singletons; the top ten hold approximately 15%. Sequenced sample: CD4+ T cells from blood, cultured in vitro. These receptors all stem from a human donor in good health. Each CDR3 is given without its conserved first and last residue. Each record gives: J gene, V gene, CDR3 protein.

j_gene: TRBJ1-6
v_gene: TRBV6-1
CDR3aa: ASSEQGGSPLH

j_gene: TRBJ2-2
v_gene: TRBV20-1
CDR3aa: SAVRAAANTGELF

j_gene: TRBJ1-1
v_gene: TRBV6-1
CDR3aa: ASSHRGRRTEAF

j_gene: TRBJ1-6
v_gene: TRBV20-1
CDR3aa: SARLGPDYSPLH

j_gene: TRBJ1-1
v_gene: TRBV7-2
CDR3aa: ASSARQGAGYTEAF

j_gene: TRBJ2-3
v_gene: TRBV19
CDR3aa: ASSIGLVKPDTQY

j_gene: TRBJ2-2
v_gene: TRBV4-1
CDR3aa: ASTEGADTGELF

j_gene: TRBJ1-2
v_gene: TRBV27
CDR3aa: ASSLTPGRKYGYT

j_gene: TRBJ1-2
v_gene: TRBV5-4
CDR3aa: ASSLAAAGTGYT

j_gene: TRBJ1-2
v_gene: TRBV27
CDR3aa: ASSGSRDRNYGYT

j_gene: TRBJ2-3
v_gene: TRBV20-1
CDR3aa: SASFTDTQY

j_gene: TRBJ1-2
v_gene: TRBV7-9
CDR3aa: ASSPSFTRGYGYT

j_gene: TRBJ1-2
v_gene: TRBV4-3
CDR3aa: ASSQDLRGIYGYT

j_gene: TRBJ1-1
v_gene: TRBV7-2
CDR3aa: ASSLAPRTGMNTEAF

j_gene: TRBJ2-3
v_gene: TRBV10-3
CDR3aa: AISTTDTQY

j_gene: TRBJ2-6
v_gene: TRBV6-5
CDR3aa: ASSYSPQGATGANVLT

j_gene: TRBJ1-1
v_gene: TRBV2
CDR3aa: ASRGGQNTEAF

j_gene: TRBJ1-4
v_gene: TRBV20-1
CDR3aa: SATDSNEKLF

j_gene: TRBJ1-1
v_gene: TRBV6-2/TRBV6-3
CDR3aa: ASGGQPLLTEAF

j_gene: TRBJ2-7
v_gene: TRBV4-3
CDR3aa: ASSQDQRGYSYEQY

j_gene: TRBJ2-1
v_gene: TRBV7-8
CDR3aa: ASTTIVLANEQF

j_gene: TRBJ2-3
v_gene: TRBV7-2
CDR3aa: ASSLVDSTDTQY

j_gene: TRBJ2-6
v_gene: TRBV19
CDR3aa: ASSFGANVLT

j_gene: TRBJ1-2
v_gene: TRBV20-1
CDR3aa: SASEPTGRNYGYT

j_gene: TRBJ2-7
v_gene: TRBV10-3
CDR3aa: AIGGGYEQY

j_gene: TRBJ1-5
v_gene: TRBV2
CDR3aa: ASRTDPSNQPQH

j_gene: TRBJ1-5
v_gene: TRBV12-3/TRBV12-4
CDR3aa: ASSSWGNQPQH